This T cell receptor (beta chain) came from a study of T cells after somatic rescue of genetic block (dated by TCRdb to 2018 to 2020). About the investigation overall: The study assessed how robust, over the long term, a T-cell system was when the system had developed through somatic rescue of a genetic block in T-cell development.

The CDR3 starts with the cysteine, ends with the phenylalanine, and has 16 residues. Only the CDR3 DNA is retained, 48 bases long and in frame from the first base. Unmatched junction bases come to 5, with V trimmed by 4 bases and J by 7 bases. The germline V gene provides CDR1 LGHNA and CDR2 YNFKEQ. The library was built by means of the immunoSEQ multiplex PCR assay. TCRdb holds this immuneACCESS table with in-frame rearrangements only. Some clones are missing; in checked studies, unresolved V genes explain under half, and the rest has no known cause. In all, the sample holds 60,000 to 75,000 clones, and about 91% of those were seen once. The top ten clonotypes cover around 2.8% of the sample. Remarks on this clone: Its antigen is still unknown. The sample holds no much larger clone one base away, and base qualities are not on file.

The V and J segments used are TRBV4-2 and TRBJ2-1, and TRBD2 aligns with 15 junction nucleotides. The receptor was isolated from a man aged 35-49 years. The sample was peripheral blood mononuclear cells (PBMCs). The CDR3 sequence is CASSPPGTSGGNEQFF. The DNA is TGTGCCAGCAGCCCCCCCGGGACTAGCGGGGGGAATGAGCAGTTCTTC.